This T cell receptor beta chain was sequenced in a study of blood T cell repertoires in COVID-19. Seattle's cohort entered during active infection and was followed longitudinally. Authors' data handling: By means of reference gene primer amplification, nucleated cell counts were estimated. Data came from immunoSEQ multiplex PCR; TCRdb stores just in-frame clones and leaves some out. V and J calls and clone size come straight from that table; D and trimming were deduced from the DNA. The sample includes about 360,000 clones, 80% to 90% of them seen just once. Germline V lookup: CDR1 SGDLS, CDR2 YYNGEE. The CDR3 has 16 amino acids. Trimming stripped 3 bases from V and 5 bases from J, with 17 bases between.

The sample comprised peripheral blood. The source is a woman aged 55-69 years with COVID-19, enrolled during active disease. This sequence joins TRBV9 and TRBJ2-2; D might be TRBD2 (6 bases). CDR3 sequence: CASSARGSRVTGELFF. CDR3 DNA: TGTGCCAGCAGCGCCCGGGGGTCCCGGGTAACCGGGGAGCTGTTTTTT. Full variable domain (remainder filled in from reference TRBV9 and TRBJ2-2): DSGVTQTPKHLITATGQRVTLRCSPRSGDLSVYWYQQSLDQGLQFLIQYYNGEERAKGNILERFSAQQFPDLHSELNLSSLELGDSALYFCASSARGSRVTGELFFGEGSRLTVL.